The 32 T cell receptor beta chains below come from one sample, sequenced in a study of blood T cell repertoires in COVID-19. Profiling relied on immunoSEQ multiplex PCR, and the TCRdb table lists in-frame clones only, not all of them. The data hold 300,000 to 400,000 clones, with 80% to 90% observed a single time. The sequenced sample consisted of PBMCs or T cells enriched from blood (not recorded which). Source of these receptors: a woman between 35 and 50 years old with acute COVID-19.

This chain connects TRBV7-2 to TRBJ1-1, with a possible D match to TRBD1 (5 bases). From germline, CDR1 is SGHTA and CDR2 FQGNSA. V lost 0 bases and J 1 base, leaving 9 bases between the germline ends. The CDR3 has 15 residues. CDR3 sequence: CASSLAGLPNTEAFF. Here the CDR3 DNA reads TGTGCCAGCAGCTTAGCGGGACTACCGAACACTGAAGCTTTCTTT. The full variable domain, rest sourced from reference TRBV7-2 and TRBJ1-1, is GAGVSQSPSNKVTEKGKDVELRCDPISGHTALYWYRQSLGQGLEFLIYFQGNSAPDKSGLPSDRFSAERTGGSVSTLTIQRTQQEDSAVYLCASSLAGLPNTEAFFGQGTRLTVV.

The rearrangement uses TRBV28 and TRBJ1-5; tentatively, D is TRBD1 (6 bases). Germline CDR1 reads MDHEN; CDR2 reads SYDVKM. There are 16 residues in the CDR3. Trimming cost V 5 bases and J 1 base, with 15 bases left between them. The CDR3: CASSPRAGVSNQPQHF. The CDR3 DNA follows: TGTGCCAGCAGTCCAAGGGCAGGGGTAAGCAATCAGCCCCAGCATTTT. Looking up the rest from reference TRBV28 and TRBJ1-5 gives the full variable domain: DVKVTQSSRYLVKRTGEKVFLECVQDMDHENMFWYRQDPGLGLRLIYFSYDVKMKEKGDIPEGYSVSREKKERFSLILESASTNQTSMYLCASSPRAGVSNQPQHFGDGTRLSIL.

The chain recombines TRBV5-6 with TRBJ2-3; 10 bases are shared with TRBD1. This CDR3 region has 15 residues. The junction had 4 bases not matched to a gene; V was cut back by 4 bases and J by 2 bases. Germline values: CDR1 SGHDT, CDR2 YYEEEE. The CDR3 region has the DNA TGTGCCAGCAGCCCCGGGACAGGGGTCACAGATACGCAGTATTTT. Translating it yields CASSPGTGVTDTQYF.

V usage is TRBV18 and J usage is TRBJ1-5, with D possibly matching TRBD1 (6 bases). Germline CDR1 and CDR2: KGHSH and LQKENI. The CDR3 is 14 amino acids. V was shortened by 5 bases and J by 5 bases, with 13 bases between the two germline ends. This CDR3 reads CASSSDRSDQPQHF. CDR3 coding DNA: TGTGCCAGCTCAAGCGACAGGAGCGATCAGCCCCAGCATTTT.

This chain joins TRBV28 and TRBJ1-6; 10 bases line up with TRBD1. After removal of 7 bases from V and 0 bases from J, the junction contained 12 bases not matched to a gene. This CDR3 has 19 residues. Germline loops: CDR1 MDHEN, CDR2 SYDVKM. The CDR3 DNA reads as TGTGCCAGCAAGCTAGGGACAGGGGCTCATAGCTCCTATAATTCACCCCTCCACTTT. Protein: CASKLGTGAHSSYNSPLHF.

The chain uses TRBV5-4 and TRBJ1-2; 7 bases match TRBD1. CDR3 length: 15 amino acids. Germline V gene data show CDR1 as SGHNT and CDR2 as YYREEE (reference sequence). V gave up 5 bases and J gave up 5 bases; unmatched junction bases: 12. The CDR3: CASSSNQGGYYGYTF. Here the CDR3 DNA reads TGTGCCAGCAGTTCGAATCAGGGGGGTTATTATGGCTACACCTTC.

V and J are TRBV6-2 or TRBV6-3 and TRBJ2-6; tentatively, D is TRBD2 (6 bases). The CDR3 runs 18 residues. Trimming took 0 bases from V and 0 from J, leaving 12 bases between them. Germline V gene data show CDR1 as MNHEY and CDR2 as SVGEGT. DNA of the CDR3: TGTGCCAGCAGTTACTCGATAGCGGTGCTCTCTGGGGCCAACGTCCTGACTTTC. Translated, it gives CASSYSIAVLSGANVLTF.

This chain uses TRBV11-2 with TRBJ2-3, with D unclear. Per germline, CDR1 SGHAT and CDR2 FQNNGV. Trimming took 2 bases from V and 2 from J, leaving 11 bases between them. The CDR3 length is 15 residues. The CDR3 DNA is TGTGCCAGCAGCTTAATTTCCGGAGCCACAGATACGCAGTATTTT. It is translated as CASSLISGATDTQYF.

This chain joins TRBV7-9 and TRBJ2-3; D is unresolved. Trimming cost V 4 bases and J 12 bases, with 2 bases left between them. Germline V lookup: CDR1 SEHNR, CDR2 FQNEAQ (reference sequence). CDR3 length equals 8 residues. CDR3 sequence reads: CASSSQYF. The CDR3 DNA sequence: TGTGCCAGCAGCTCTCAGTATTTT.

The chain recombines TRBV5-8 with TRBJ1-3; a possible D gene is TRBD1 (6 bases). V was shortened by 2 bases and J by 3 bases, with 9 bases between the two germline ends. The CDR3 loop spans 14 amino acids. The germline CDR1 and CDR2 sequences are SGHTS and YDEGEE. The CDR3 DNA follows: TGTGCCAGCAGCTTAGGGACAAGTGGAAACACCATATATTTT. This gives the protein CASSLGTSGNTIYF.

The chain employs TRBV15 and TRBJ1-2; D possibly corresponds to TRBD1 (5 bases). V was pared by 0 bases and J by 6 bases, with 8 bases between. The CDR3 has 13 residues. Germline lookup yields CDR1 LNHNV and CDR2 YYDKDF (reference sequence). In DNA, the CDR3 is TGTGCCACCAGCAGAGATCGGGGGGATGGCTACACCTTC. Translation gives CATSRDRGDGYTF. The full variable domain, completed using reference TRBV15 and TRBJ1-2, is DAMVIQNPRYQVTQFGKPVTLSCSQTLNHNVMYWYQQKSSQAPKLLFHYYDKDFNNEADTPDNFQSRRPNTSFCFLDIRSPGLGDTAMYLCATSRDRGDGYTFGSGTRLTVV.

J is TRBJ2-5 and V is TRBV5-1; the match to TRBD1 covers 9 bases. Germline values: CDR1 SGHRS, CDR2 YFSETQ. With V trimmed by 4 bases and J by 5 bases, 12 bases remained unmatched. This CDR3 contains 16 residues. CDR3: CASSLGAAGTGETQYF. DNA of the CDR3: TGCGCCAGCAGCCTTGGGGCGGCAGGGACAGGGGAGACCCAGTACTTC.

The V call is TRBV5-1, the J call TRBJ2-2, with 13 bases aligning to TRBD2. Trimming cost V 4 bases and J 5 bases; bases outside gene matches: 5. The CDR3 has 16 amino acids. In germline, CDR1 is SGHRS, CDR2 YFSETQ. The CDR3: CASSKTSGGITGELFF. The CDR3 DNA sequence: TGCGCCAGCAGCAAGACTAGCGGGGGGATTACCGGGGAGCTGTTTTTT.

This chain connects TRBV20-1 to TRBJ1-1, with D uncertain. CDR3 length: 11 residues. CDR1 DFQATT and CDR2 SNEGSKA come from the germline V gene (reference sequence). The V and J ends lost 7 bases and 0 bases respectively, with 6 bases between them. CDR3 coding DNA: TGCAGTGGTCCAATGAACACTGAAGCTTTCTTT. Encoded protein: CSGPMNTEAFF.

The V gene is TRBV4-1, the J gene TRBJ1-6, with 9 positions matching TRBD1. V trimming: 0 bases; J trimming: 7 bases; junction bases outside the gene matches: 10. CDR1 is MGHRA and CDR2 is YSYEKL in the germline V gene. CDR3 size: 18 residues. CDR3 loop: CASSQELTGTGRNSPLHF. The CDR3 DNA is TGCGCCAGCAGCCAAGAGCTTACCGGGACAGGGCGAAATTCACCCCTCCACTTT.

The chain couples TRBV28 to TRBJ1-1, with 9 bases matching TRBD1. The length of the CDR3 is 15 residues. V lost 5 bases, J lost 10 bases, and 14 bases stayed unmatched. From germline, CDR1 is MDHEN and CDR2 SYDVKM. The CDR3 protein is CASSILAGQGARAFF. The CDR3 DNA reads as TGTGCCAGCAGTATATTGGCGGGACAGGGAGCGAGAGCTTTCTTT.

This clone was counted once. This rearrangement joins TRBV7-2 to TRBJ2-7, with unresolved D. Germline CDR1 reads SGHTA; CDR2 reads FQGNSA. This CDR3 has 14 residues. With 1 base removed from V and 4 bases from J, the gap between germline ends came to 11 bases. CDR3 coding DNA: TGTGCCAGCAGCTTAGGATCAGAAAGTTACGAGCAGTACTTC. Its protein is CASSLGSESYEQYF. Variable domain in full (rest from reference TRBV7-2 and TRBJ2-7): GAGVSQSPSNKVTEKGKDVELRCDPISGHTALYWYRQSLGQGLEFLIYFQGNSAPDKSGLPSDRFSAERTGGSVSTLTIQRTQQEDSAVYLCASSLGSESYEQYFGPGTRLTVT.

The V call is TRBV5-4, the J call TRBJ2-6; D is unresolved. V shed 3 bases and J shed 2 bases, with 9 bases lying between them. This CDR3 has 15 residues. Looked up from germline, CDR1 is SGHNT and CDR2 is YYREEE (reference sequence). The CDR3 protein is CASSSRLTGANVLTF. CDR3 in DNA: TGTGCCAGCAGCTCTAGGTTGACTGGGGCCAACGTCCTGACTTTC.

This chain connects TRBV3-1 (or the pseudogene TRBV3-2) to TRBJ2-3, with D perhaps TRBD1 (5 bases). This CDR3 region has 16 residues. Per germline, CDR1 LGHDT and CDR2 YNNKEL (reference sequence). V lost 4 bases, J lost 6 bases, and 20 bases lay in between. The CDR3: CASSLPGRGMGDTQYF. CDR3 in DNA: TGTGCCAGCAGCCTCCCAGGGCGAGGTATGGGGGATACGCAGTATTTT.

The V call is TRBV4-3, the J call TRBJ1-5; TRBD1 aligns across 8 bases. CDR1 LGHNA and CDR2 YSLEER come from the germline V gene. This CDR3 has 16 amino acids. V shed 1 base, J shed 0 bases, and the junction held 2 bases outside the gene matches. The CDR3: CASSQGTGSSNQPQHF. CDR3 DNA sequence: TGCGCCAGCAGCCAAGGGACAGGGTCTAGCAATCAGCCCCAGCATTTT.

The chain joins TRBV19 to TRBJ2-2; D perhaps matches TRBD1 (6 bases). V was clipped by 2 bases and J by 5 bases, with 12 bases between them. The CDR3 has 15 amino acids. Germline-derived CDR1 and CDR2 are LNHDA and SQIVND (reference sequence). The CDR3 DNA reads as TGTGCCAGTAGTATATTGTGGCAGGGGACCGGGGAGCTGTTTTTT. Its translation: CASSILWQGTGELFF.

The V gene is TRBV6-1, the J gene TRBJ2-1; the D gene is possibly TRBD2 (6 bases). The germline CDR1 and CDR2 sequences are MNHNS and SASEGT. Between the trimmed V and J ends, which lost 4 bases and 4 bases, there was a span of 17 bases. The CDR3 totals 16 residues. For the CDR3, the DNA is TGTGCCAGCAGTGGTTCCGGGACTCTACTATACAATGAGCAGTTCTTC. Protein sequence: CASSGSGTLLYNEQFF.

DNA for the CDR3: TGTGCCAGCAGTAACATGAACACTGAAGCTTTCTTT. This gives the protein CASSNMNTEAFF. This chain connects TRBV2 to TRBJ1-1; no firm D call. CDR1 is SNHLY and CDR2 is FYNNEI in the germline V gene. The CDR3 loop spans 12 amino acids. V lost 5 bases and J 0 bases, leaving 4 bases between the germline ends.

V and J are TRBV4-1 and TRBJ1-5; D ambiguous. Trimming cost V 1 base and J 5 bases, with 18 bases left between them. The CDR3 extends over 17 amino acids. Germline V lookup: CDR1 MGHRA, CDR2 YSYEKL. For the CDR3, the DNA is TGCGCCAGCAGCCAAGTTTTCTCCGGGGAGCGGGATCAGCCCCAGCATTTT. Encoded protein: CASSQVFSGERDQPQHF.

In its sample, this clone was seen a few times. CDR3: CASSPSERQGRNSPLHF. The DNA of the CDR3 is TGTGCCAGCAGCCCCTCCGAAAGACAGGGAAGAAATTCACCCCTCCACTTT. The chain joins TRBV5-4 to TRBJ1-6; TRBD1 aligns across 7 bases. This CDR3 spans 17 amino acids. CDR1 and CDR2 from the germline V gene are SGHNT and YYREEE (reference sequence). V lost 4 bases to trimming and J lost 7 bases; unmatched junction nucleotides: 14.

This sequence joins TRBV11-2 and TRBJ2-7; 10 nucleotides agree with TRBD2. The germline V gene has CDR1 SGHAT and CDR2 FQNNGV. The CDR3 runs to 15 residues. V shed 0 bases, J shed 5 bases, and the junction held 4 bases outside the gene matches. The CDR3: CASSLEASGSHEQYF. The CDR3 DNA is TGTGCCAGCAGCTTAGAGGCTAGCGGGAGCCACGAGCAGTACTTC.

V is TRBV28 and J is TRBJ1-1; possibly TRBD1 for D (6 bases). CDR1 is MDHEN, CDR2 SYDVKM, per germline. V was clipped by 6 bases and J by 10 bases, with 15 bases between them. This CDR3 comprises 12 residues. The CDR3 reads CASRTGTPGAFF. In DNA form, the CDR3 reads TGTGCCAGCAGAACCGGGACACCGGGAGCTTTCTTT.

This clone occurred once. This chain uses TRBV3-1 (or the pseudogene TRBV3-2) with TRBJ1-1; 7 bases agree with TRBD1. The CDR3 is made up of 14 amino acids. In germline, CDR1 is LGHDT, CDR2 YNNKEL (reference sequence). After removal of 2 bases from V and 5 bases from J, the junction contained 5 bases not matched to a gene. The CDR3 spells CASSQLTGRTEAFF. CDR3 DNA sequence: TGTGCCAGCAGCCAATTGACAGGGAGGACTGAAGCTTTCTTT.

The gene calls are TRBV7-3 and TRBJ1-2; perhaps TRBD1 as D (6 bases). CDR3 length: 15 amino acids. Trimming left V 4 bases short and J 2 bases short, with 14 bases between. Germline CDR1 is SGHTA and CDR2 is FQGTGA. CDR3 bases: TGTGCCAGCAGCTACTCGGACAGCCCCAACTATGGCTACACCTTC. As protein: CASSYSDSPNYGYTF.

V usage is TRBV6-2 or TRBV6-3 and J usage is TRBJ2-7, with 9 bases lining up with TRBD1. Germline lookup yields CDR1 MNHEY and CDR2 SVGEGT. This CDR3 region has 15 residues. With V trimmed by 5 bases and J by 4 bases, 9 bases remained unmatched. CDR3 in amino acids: CASSAPGQGVYEQYF. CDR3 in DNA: TGTGCCAGCAGTGCCCCGGGACAGGGTGTGTACGAGCAGTACTTC.

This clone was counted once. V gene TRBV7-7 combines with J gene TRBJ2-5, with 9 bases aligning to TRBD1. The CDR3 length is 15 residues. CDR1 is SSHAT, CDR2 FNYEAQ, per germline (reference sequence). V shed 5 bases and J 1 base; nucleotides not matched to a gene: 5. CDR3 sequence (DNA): TGTGCCAGCAGCAAAACAGGGGGCCCCCAAGAGACCCAGTACTTC. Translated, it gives CASSKTGGPQETQYF.

CDR3 sequence (DNA): TGCGCCAGCAGACCGCCGGACAGGGAAGTTACTGAAGCTTTCTTT. This codes for CASRPPDREVTEAFF. This chain links TRBV5-1 with TRBJ1-1; 8 bases agree with TRBD1. Germline CDR1 reads SGHRS; CDR2 reads YFSETQ. The CDR3 has 15 residues. V shed 5 bases and J 5 bases; nucleotides not matched to a gene: 11. The whole variable domain, filled in from reference TRBV5-1 and TRBJ1-1, reads KAGVTQTPRYLIKTRGQQVTLSCSPISGHRSVSWYQQTPGQGLQFLFEYFSETQRNKGNFPGRFSGRQFSNSRSEMNVSTLELGDSALYLCASRPPDREVTEAFFGQGTRLTVV.